This TCR beta chain stems from a study of blood T cells in healthy people across ages. This CDR3 is 15 amino acids long. V was cut by 5 bases and J by 4 bases, with 18 bases left in between. Germline assignment: CDR1 SGDLS and CDR2 YYNGEE. It was with a sample-barcoded 5' primer and a J-beta primer mix that a second PCR of roughly 6 to 11 cycles was run. TCRdb reprocessed the 5' RACE reads with MiXCR, giving one entry per CDR3 protein. The profile shows 1.5 million to 1.9 million distinct CDR3 sequences, roughly 43% of them singletons. Points from the study as a whole: Both naive CD4+ cell counts and diversity were greater in long-lived donors than in aged donors.

Regarding this clonotype: Its antigen is undetermined.

This chain uses TRBV9 with TRBJ1-2; possible D gene TRBD1, 5 bases. The receptor was derived from a woman aged 18 to 35 in good health. The sequenced material came from blood. The CDR3 here is CASSLTETSLYGYTF. Here the CDR3 DNA reads TGTGCCAGCAGTTTGACAGAAACCTCACTCTATGGCTACACCTTC.